Sequencing of this T cell receptor (beta chain) was carried out in a study of spatial heterogeneity in lung cancer. Study details: Correlation of TCR transcript counts in tumor regions with a T cell module score from matched bulk RNA-seq was strong. Points from the study as a whole: Tumors with more nonsynonymous mutations had more expanded intratumoral alpha and beta TCRs. Expanded TCRs classified as ubiquitous or regional were counted, and these counts tracked ubiquitous and regional nonsynonymous mutations, respectively.

This sample's time point: sample taken at primary tumor resection. Unsorted whole RNA samples from tumor, nontumor lung or frozen PBMC were sequenced. CDR3 length: 14 residues. With 2 bases clipped from V and 4 bases from J, the junction kept 4 bases outside the gene matches. Germline V CDR1 and CDR2: MNHEY, SMNVEV (reference sequence). This clonotype was detected ten times or more. Its antigen remains unidentified. The library was designed around alpha chains, so this beta chain is a stray read whose abundance carries little weight. One entry per CDR3 protein results from TCRdb running MiXCR on the 5' RACE reads. The sample holds about 19,000 distinct CDR3 sequences, more than 9% seen once.

The receptor's source is a female donor with early-stage non-small cell lung cancer. The chain links TRBV27 to TRBJ1-2; TRBD1 aligns across 7 bases. Specimen: lung tumor tissue, collected at surgery. The CDR3 reads CASSLRQGGYGYTF. The CDR3 region has the DNA TGTGCCAGCAGTTTACGTCAGGGGGGCTATGGCTACACCTTC.